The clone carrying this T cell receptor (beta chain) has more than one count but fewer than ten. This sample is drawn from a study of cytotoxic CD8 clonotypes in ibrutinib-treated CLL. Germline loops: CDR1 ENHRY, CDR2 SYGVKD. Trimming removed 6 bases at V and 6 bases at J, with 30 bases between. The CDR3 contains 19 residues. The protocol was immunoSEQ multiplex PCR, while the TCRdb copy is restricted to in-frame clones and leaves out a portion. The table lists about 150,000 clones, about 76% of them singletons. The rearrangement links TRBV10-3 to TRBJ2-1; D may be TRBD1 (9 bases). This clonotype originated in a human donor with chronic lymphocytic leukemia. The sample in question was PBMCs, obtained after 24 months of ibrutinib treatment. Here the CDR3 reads CAIRPGTGNQRESVNEQFF. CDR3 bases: TGTGCCATCAGGCCGGGGACAGGGAACCAGCGGGAGTCGGTCAATGAGCAGTTCTTC.